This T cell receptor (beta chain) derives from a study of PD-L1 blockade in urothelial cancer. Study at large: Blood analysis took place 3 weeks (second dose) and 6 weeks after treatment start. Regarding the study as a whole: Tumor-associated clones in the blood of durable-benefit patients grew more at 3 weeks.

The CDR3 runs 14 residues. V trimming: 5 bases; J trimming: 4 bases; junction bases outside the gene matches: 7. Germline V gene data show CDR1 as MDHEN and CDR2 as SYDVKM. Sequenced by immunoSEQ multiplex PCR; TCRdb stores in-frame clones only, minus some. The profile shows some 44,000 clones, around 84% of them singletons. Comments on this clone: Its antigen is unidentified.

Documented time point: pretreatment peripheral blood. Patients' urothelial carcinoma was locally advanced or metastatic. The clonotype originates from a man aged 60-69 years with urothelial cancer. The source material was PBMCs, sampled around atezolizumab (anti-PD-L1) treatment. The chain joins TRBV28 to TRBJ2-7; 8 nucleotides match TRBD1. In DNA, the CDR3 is TGTGCCAGCAGTAGGACAGGGAGTTTTTACGAGCAGTACTTC. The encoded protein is CASSRTGSFYEQYF.